The clone carrying this TCR beta chain counts as medium-sized. Its antigen remains unidentified. Authors' methods: A distant-metastasis classifier for papillary thyroid cancer was built using CDR3 differences across clinicopathological groups. TCRdb ran MiXCR on the PCR reads. TCRdb's processing, not the study's, gives the V and J calls here. The sample comprises a few thousand clones, 30% of which are singletons, and 20% to 25% rests with the top ten. This sample was included in a study of metastatic and nonmetastatic thyroid tumors. Whole-study context: Repertoire comparison spanned blood and tumor or nodule tissue of malignant and benign thyroid patients. Study-level findings and limits: Versus benign nodules, malignant thyroid tumors reportedly had significantly higher TCR beta diversity, in blood and tumor.

Germline loops: CDR1 DFQATT, CDR2 SNEGSKA (reference sequence). This CDR3 is 17 amino acids long. Trimming took 1 base from V and 0 from J; bases not matched to a gene: 11. Thyroid surgery was performed in patients who had received no treatment beforehand. Sequenced: adjacent normal tissue. The sequence was obtained from a female donor with papillary thyroid cancer or a benign thyroid nodule (not recorded which). Some clones in this sample may be carry-over from other donors' samples. J is TRBJ2-7 and V is TRBV20-1; 8 bases agree with TRBD2. CDR3 in DNA: TGCAGTGCTAGAGGAGATAGCGGGACTCCTAGCTCCTACGAGCAGTACTTC. This translates into CSARGDSGTPSSYEQYF.